This T cell receptor beta chain was found in a study of cytomegalovirus exposure and HLA in healthy donors. Across the whole study: From donors who were HLA-typed, an early data release held 80 million or so unique TCRs.

Regarding the study as a whole: In an earlier analysis, most TCR beta V segments were productive about 87% or about 30% of the time. In a later analysis, across HLA loci, associated TCR counts were highest for DRB1, lowest for HLA-C.

The study ran its PCR with 60 Vbeta and 13 Jbeta primers. This table comes from immunoSEQ multiplex PCR, and its TCRdb copy is limited to in-frame clones, with some not included. Of 150,000 or so clones listed, around 82% are singletons. The germline V gene encodes CDR1 SQVTM and CDR2 ANQGSEA. The CDR3 is 14 amino acids. Trimming removed 4 bases at V and 3 bases at J, with 14 bases between. Details on this clone: As yet, its antigen is unknown.

This chain joins TRBV29-1 and TRBJ2-3, with D possibly matching TRBD1 (5 bases). Sequencing was done on a sample of PBMCs. The receptor was isolated from a man aged 50-59 years in good health and CMV-seronegative. CDR3 nucleotides: TGCAGCGTTGGATCATCGACAGCGACAGATACGCAGTATTTT. It encodes CSVGSSTATDTQYF.